One and the same sample provided the 29 T cell receptor beta chains below, sequenced in a study of shared T cell receptors in the human thymus. Profiling relied on immunoSEQ multiplex PCR, and the TCRdb table lists in-frame clones only, not all of them. The table lists hundreds of thousands of clones, approximately 87% of them singletons. This same sample was also taken into another study, of human thymus T cells.

Sequencing used thymocytes. These receptor sequences come from a boy in the first two years of life with a congenital heart defect.

This chain joins TRBV7-9 and TRBJ2-1; 8 bases align to TRBD2. Germline V lookup: CDR1 SEHNR, CDR2 FQNEAQ (reference sequence). Germline trimming cut 3 bases from V and 2 bases from J; bases unmatched to any gene: 3. The CDR3 runs to 15 residues. The CDR3 reads CASSFAGRAYNEQFF. The CDR3 DNA sequence: TGTGCCAGCAGCTTTGCCGGGAGGGCCTACAATGAGCAGTTCTTC. The full variable domain, in which reference TRBV7-9 and TRBJ2-1 provide the parts outside the CDR3, is DTGVSQNPRHKITKRGQNVTFRCDPISEHNRLYWYRQTLGQGPEFLTYFQNEAQLEKSRLLSDRFSAERPKGSFSTLEIQRTEQGDSAMYLCASSFAGRAYNEQFFGPGTRLTVL.

CDR3 protein: CASSQEWAGVPYEQYF. CDR3 coding DNA: TGCGCCAGCAGCCAAGAATGGGCAGGGGTTCCCTACGAGCAGTACTTC. This chain joins TRBV4-1 and TRBJ2-7, with a weak D call TRBD1 (6 bases). In germline, CDR1 is MGHRA, CDR2 YSYEKL. Trimming took 0 bases from V and 2 from J, leaving 14 bases between them. This CDR3 has 16 amino acids.

This chain joins TRBV28 and TRBJ2-7, with 14 bases that match TRBD2. The CDR3 is made up of 17 amino acids. With 2 bases clipped from V and 6 bases from J, the junction kept 9 bases outside the gene matches. Germline CDR1 MDHEN, CDR2 SYDVKM. CDR3 DNA: TGTGCCAGCAGTTTAGGGACTAGCGGGAGCCCCCCACCCGAGCAGTACTTC. Protein product: CASSLGTSGSPPPEQYF.

The rearrangement joins TRBV27 to TRBJ2-7; tentative D call: TRBD1 (6 bases). Germline CDR1 and CDR2: MNHEY and SMNVEV (reference sequence). Trimming stripped 2 bases from V and 9 bases from J, with 20 bases between. The CDR3 extends over 15 amino acids. CDR3 DNA: TGTGCCAGCAGTTTAAGCGCGACAGGACCCCTTTCGCAGTACTTC. Its protein is CASSLSATGPLSQYF.

This clone was seen only once. J is TRBJ2-3 and V is TRBV4-3, with a weak D call TRBD1 (6 bases). The germline V gene encodes CDR1 LGHNA and CDR2 YSLEER. With 4 bases removed from V and 8 bases from J, the gap between germline ends came to 10 bases. The CDR3 consists of 12 residues. DNA of the CDR3: TGCGCCAGCAGCCGGGGGCGAGTTACGCAGTATTTT. Protein product: CASSRGRVTQYF.

The J gene is TRBJ2-1, the V gene TRBV5-4; D may be TRBD2 (6 bases). Trimming took 2 bases from V and 6 from J, leaving 12 bases between them. Germline CDR1 and CDR2: SGHNT and YYREEE (reference sequence). CDR3 length: 14 amino acids. CDR3: CASSFGTAGNEQFF. The CDR3 nucleotides read TGTGCCAGCAGCTTCGGGACTGCCGGCAATGAGCAGTTCTTC.

The genes are TRBV28 and TRBJ1-1; 12 positions match TRBD1. CDR1 and CDR2 from the germline V gene are MDHEN and SYDVKM. The V and J ends lost 4 bases and 3 bases, in that order; junction bases with no gene match: 9. The CDR3 length is 17 residues. The CDR3 nucleotides are TGTGCCAGCAGTTCAGACCGGGACAGGGGGCCCGACACTGAAGCTTTCTTT. Translating it yields CASSSDRDRGPDTEAFF.

This clone was seen a few times. The chain links TRBV27 to TRBJ2-5, with unresolved D. V lost 2 bases and J lost 1, with 5 bases in between. CDR1 is MNHEY and CDR2 is SMNVEV in the germline V gene (reference sequence). The CDR3 has 13 amino acids. The DNA for the CDR3 is TGTGCCAGCAGTTTACCCCTCCAAGAGACCCAGTACTTC. Amino acid sequence: CASSLPLQETQYF.

This chain uses TRBV27 with TRBJ2-7; D may be TRBD2 (5 bases). Trimming cost V 7 bases and J 1 base, with 14 bases left between them. CDR1 and CDR2 (germline): MNHEY, SMNVEV (reference sequence). This CDR3 spans 14 amino acids. The DNA for the CDR3 is TGTGCCAGCACCAACCGGGGATCTTCCTACGAGCAGTACTTC. It specifies CASTNRGSSYEQYF.

This rearrangement joins TRBV2 to TRBJ1-1, with TRBD1 matching 9 bases. The germline gives CDR1 SNHLY, CDR2 FYNNEI. V gave up 3 bases and J gave up 3 bases; unmatched junction bases: 11. The CDR3 is made up of 17 amino acids. CDR3 in DNA: TGTGCCAGCAGTGATCTGAGGGTGGGGGACAGGGACACTGAAGCTTTCTTT. Translated: CASSDLRVGDRDTEAFF.

This chain joins TRBV15 and TRBJ2-7; no reliable D call. The CDR3 has 16 residues. Germline-derived CDR1 and CDR2 are LNHNV and YYDKDF (reference sequence). With 0 bases removed from V and 3 bases from J, the gap between germline ends came to 15 bases. The CDR3 sequence: CATSRDGRTLRYEQYF. As DNA, the CDR3 is TGTGCCACCAGCAGAGACGGTCGAACCCTCCGCTACGAGCAGTACTTC.

In its sample, this clone was seen once. This sequence joins TRBV29-1 and TRBJ2-7, with D tentatively TRBD2 (5 bases). Germline CDR1 SQVTM, CDR2 ANQGSEA. V lost 4 bases and J lost 2, with 9 bases in between. This CDR3 has 12 amino acids. The CDR3 loop is CSVVGSAYEQYF. CDR3 coding DNA: TGCAGCGTTGTTGGGAGTGCCTACGAGCAGTACTTC.

J is TRBJ2-7 and V is TRBV7-2; D is uncertain. V dropped 2 bases and J dropped 0 bases, with 11 bases sitting between them. CDR3 length: 15 amino acids. The germline gives CDR1 SGHTA, CDR2 FQGNSA. The DNA of the CDR3 is TGTGCCAGCAGCTTAATTTCTGGCCCCTCCTACGAGCAGTACTTC. As protein: CASSLISGPSYEQYF.

The V and J genes are TRBV27 and TRBJ2-2; a possible D gene is TRBD1 (6 bases). Germline loops: CDR1 MNHEY, CDR2 SMNVEV (reference sequence). V lost 2 bases to trimming and J lost 6 bases, with 22 bases between them. The CDR3 loop spans 18 amino acids. For the CDR3, the DNA is TGTGCCAGCAGTTTAATAGGGGGTGGGGACACCTACGCCGGGGAGCTGTTTTTT. It is translated as CASSLIGGGDTYAGELFF.

This chain uses TRBV4-3 with TRBJ1-1; D is uncertain. The CDR3 is 14 residues long. The germline V and J ends were trimmed by 3 bases and 2 bases, with 10 bases remaining between them. Looked up from germline, CDR1 is LGHNA and CDR2 is YSLEER. CDR3 coding DNA: TGCGCCAGCAGCCACACGGGTCATAACACTGAAGCTTTCTTT. Protein product: CASSHTGHNTEAFF.

This chain uses TRBV5-6 with TRBJ1-1; TRBD1 aligns across 9 bases. This CDR3 is 14 amino acids long. Per germline, CDR1 SGHDT and CDR2 YYEEEE. The ends lost 2 bases at V and 3 bases at J; junction bases unmatched: 2. The CDR3 sequence: CASSLGQGHTEAFF. CDR3 nucleotide sequence: TGTGCCAGCAGCTTAGGACAGGGGCACACTGAAGCTTTCTTT.

The V call is TRBV10-3, the J call TRBJ1-5; D gene unclear. CDR1 ENHRY and CDR2 SYGVKD come from the germline V gene. This CDR3 has 14 residues. The germline V and J ends were trimmed by 0 bases and 9 bases, with 12 bases remaining between them. Here the CDR3 reads CAISESRGEGPQHF. The CDR3 DNA reads as TGTGCCATCAGTGAGTCAAGAGGTGAGGGGCCCCAGCATTTT.

The chain links TRBV10-3 to TRBJ2-7; D possibly corresponds to TRBD1 (5 bases). Germline V gives CDR1 ENHRY, CDR2 SYGVKD. This CDR3 contains 16 residues. V lost 5 bases and J lost 0, with 17 bases in between. The DNA for the CDR3 is TGTGCCATCAGTAAATTGGGGCCTCCCAGCTCCTACGAGCAGTACTTC. Encoded protein: CAISKLGPPSSYEQYF.

The gene calls are TRBV14 and TRBJ2-1, with TRBD2 identical over 12 bases. The germline gives CDR1 SGHDN, CDR2 FVKESK. Germline trimming cut 2 bases from V and 8 bases from J; bases unmatched to any gene: 1. The CDR3 spans 14 residues. CDR3 sequence: CASSQRLAGDEQFF. The CDR3 DNA is TGTGCCAGCAGCCAACGACTAGCGGGAGATGAGCAGTTCTTC.

The genes are TRBV5-4 and TRBJ2-1; 13 bases align to TRBD2. Per the germline V gene, CDR1 is SGHNT and CDR2 is YYREEE (reference sequence). Germline trimming cut 1 base from V and 7 bases from J; bases unmatched to any gene: 5. The CDR3 covers 16 residues. CDR3 residues: CASSLWTSGSPNEQFF. The CDR3 DNA reads TGTGCCAGCAGCTTGTGGACTAGCGGGAGCCCTAATGAGCAGTTCTTC.

The V gene is TRBV10-1, the J gene TRBJ2-7, with TRBD1 matching over 10 bases. Unmatched junction bases numbered 15, after V lost 4 bases and J lost 0 bases. CDR1 is WNHNN and CDR2 is SYGVQD in the germline V gene (reference sequence). The CDR3 length is 19 residues. CDR3 in DNA: TGCGCCAGCAGTGGCCCGGGACAGGGGACGACTGGCAGCTCCTACGAGCAGTACTTC. This sequence encodes CASSGPGQGTTGSSYEQYF.

The V call is TRBV29-1, the J call TRBJ1-2, with D possibly TRBD1 on 5 matching bases. V shed 5 bases and J shed 0 bases, with 10 bases lying between them. The germline V gene encodes CDR1 SQVTM and CDR2 ANQGSEA. The CDR3 contains 13 residues. The CDR3 is CSVLTVPNYGYTF. The CDR3 region has the DNA TGCAGCGTTCTGACAGTCCCTAACTATGGCTACACCTTC.

This clone was seen only a few times. This rearrangement joins TRBV14 to TRBJ1-1, with D perhaps matching TRBD1 (5 bases). The germline V gene has CDR1 SGHDN and CDR2 FVKESK. V lost 1 base, J lost 0 bases, and 27 bases lay in between. This CDR3 is 21 amino acids long. The CDR3 spells CASSQAGGRAPLANMNTEAFF. CDR3 sequence (DNA): TGTGCCAGCAGCCAAGCGGGGGGTCGGGCCCCCCTAGCCAACATGAACACTGAAGCTTTCTTT.

The V call is TRBV2, the J call TRBJ2-1; 11 bases agree with TRBD2. The junction had 3 bases not matched to a gene; V was cut back by 5 bases and J by 9 bases. The CDR3 has 13 amino acids. Germline values: CDR1 SNHLY, CDR2 FYNNEI. This CDR3 reads CASSTSGSAEQFF. CDR3 DNA sequence: TGTGCCAGCAGTACTAGCGGGAGTGCTGAGCAGTTCTTC.

This rearrangement joins TRBV19 to TRBJ2-7, with TRBD2 matching 8 bases. CDR1 and CDR2 (germline): LNHDA, SQIVND (reference sequence). The trim removed 7 bases at V and 2 bases at J, leaving 10 bases unmatched. There are 15 residues in the CDR3. The chain's CDR3 is CASMGLTSGAYEQYF. The CDR3 nucleotides are TGTGCCAGTATGGGACTAACTAGCGGAGCCTACGAGCAGTACTTC. The variable domain in full, completed from reference TRBV19 and TRBJ2-7, reads DGGITQSPKYLFRKEGQNVTLSCEQNLNHDAMYWYRQDPGQGLRLIYYSQIVNDFQKGDIAEGYSVSREKKESFPLTVTSAQKNPTAFYLCASMGLTSGAYEQYFGPGTRLTVT.

The rearrangement uses TRBV6-1 and TRBJ2-5; D possibly corresponds to TRBD1 (6 bases). Trimming took off 6 bases at V and 0 bases at J, with 8 bases between the two ends. Germline lookup yields CDR1 MNHNS and CDR2 SASEGT. This CDR3 is 13 amino acids long. CDR3 in amino acids: CASRQGYQETQYF. The CDR3 DNA is TGTGCCAGCAGACAGGGCTACCAAGAGACCCAGTACTTC.

The V and J genes are TRBV6-1 and TRBJ2-7; 7 nucleotides agree with TRBD2. The ends lost 4 bases at V and 9 bases at J; junction bases unmatched: 15. Germline CDR1 MNHNS, CDR2 SASEGT. This CDR3 spans 15 amino acids. The CDR3 nucleotides are TGTGCCAGCAGTGGGGGGAAGGGGAGGGCAGGCGCGCAGTACTTC. Translated: CASSGGKGRAGAQYF.

The rearrangement joins TRBV4-3 to TRBJ2-1; TRBD2 aligns across 9 bases. Germline assignment: CDR1 LGHNA and CDR2 YSLEER. J lost 10 bases, V lost 0 bases, and 13 bases had no gene match. This CDR3 contains 17 residues. The CDR3 sequence is CASSQDLLAGVFGEQFF. As DNA, the CDR3 is TGCGCCAGCAGCCAAGATCTGTTAGCGGGAGTGTTTGGCGAGCAGTTCTTC.

V is TRBV6-5 and J is TRBJ2-5; D is undetermined. The end of the DNA fits TRBJ2-7 better, so the J call may be wrong. The CDR3 consists of 13 residues. Germline V lookup: CDR1 MNHEY, CDR2 SVGAGI. The CDR3 loop reads CASSSLSTYEQYF. CDR3 sequence (DNA): TGTGCCAGCAGTTCCCTGAGTACCTACGAGCAGTACTTC.